The sequence of this TCR beta chain was determined in a study of blood T cell repertoires in COVID-19. Trimming cost V 2 bases and J 5 bases, with 3 bases left between them. The germline V gene encodes CDR1 SNHLY and CDR2 FYNNEI. There are 11 residues in the CDR3. The repertoire was sequenced with immunoSEQ multiplex PCR; TCRdb's copy has only in-frame clones and lacks some. The sample includes 300,000 to 400,000 clones, 80% to 90% seen only once; the top ten take under 6%. Those who participated ranged in age from about 18 to 89 years and resided in roughly 26 US areas. This receptor was identified in a man aged 25 to 40 who had recovered from COVID-19. V is TRBV2 and J is TRBJ2-5; D is unclear. The sequenced material came from PBMCs or T cells enriched from blood (not recorded which). The DNA for the CDR3 is TGTGCCAGCAGTGAACGGGAGACCCAGTACTTC. Its protein product is CASSERETQYF.